The T cell receptor beta chain under discussion was sequenced for a study of OX40 agonist ivuxolimab in advanced cancers. Study at large: Three patients showed partial responses: one hepatocellular carcinoma and two cutaneous melanoma cases.

CDR3 length equals 21 residues. Only in-frame clones appear in the TCRdb table, and some are missing; sequencing was by immunoSEQ multiplex PCR. The sample includes some 86,000 clones, approximately 86% seen only once; the top ten take under 4%. At baseline, cycle 4 day 1, and cycle 7 day 1, blood was sampled. The TCR originated in an adult with an advanced solid tumor such as melanoma, head and neck, liver or kidney cancer. The genes are TRBV21-1 and TRBJ2-3; the table's TRBD2 call for D was not verified on the DNA. TRBV21-1 is assigned pseudogene status. Material: CD4+ or CD8+ T cells sorted from blood, obtained in a trial of the OX40 agonist ivuxolimab. CDR3: CASSKPSRASGSPYTTDTQYF. Written as DNA, the CDR3 is TGTGCCAGCAGCAAACCGTCCCGGGCTAGCGGGAGTCCCTATACCACAGATACGCAGTATTTT.